This T cell receptor (beta chain) emerged from a study of cytomegalovirus exposure and HLA in healthy donors. This PCR relied on a set of 60 Vbeta primers and 13 Jbeta primers. The data were produced by immunoSEQ multiplex PCR, yet TCRdb's version contains in-frame clones alone and is incomplete. The sample includes about 120,000 clones, about 70% of them seen just once. The count of this clone is one. This CDR3 is 15 amino acids long. Trimming stripped 8 bases from V and 7 bases from J, with 21 bases between. The V gene's germline CDR1 is LNHNV and CDR2 YYDKDF (reference sequence). The TCR comes from a human donor in good health. The specimen sequenced was PBMCs. The rearrangement uses TRBV15 and TRBJ2-1; tentatively, D is TRBD1 (5 bases). The DNA for the CDR3 is TGTGCCACCTTCGACCCAGGGTTGAATATGAATGAGCAGTTCTTC. Amino acid sequence: CATFDPGLNMNEQFF.